This T cell receptor beta chain was observed in a study of blood T cells in healthy people across ages (dated by TCRdb to between 2015 and 2016). Concerning the study at large: Template switching captured roughly one uniquely barcoded TCR beta cDNA molecule per two T cells in model experiments. Using deep sequencing normalized with unique cDNA molecular identifiers, the study measured how TCR beta repertoire diversity changes with age. The donors were split into four age groups: young (average around 15 years), middle-aged (39), aged (more than 55) and long-lived (over 75). To avoid experimental bias, donors of different ages were randomly spread across the sequencing lanes. Using the same blood draw, the study looked at two additional independent replicas of 1 million unique cDNA reads for two donors, one aged 18 to 29 and the other aged 80 or older. The paper's findings and limits, for the study overall: Because the CMV infection status of the donors was unknown, age-related changes in expanded clonotypes may potentially have been confounded. Since profiling was done on bulk unsorted PBMCs, naive and antigen-experienced compartments could not be conclusively compared. Estimates of total diversity from one million sequenced T cells were regarded as lower bounds and underestimates. A strong correlation was found between observed TCR beta diversity and the percentage of naive T cells measured by flow cytometry. As age increased, observed TCR beta diversity per million T cells dropped in a roughly linear way, and a significant reduction was already evident by age roughly 36. Compared with the aged group, the long-lived group had more naive CD4+ T cells, fewer expanded clones and increased TCR diversity, a pattern suggesting age selection.

Library generation was performed with 5' RACE. Sequenced using an Illumina HiSeq 2500. A second roughly 6 to 12 cycle PCR used a sample-barcoded 5' primer and a J-beta primer mix. Each TCR beta cDNA molecule received a unique molecular identifier from a template-switch 5' adaptor carrying 12 random nucleotides. At least 3 million CDR3-containing paired-end reads were obtained from each sample. First-strand cDNA was synthesized from all RNA with the Mint cDNA synthesis kit, primed by a TRBC-specific oligonucleotide. Following uracil-DNA glycosylase treatment, all cDNA underwent a first 18-cycle PCR with the universal primers M1SS and BC2_uni_R. Processing in the source paper ran as follows. For normalization, 1 million high-quality reads, each with a distinct molecular identifier, were randomly selected from each sample. Reads with shared molecular identifiers were discarded instead of being binned into consensus sequences. CDR3 identification, clonotype clustering and error correction used MiTCR with a Q25 quality threshold and the strictest error-elimination algorithm. A nonparametric unseen species model with Euler transformation was used to estimate lower-bound total TCR beta diversity. TCRdb reprocessed the public reads (quality trimming at Q25 with fastp, clone calling with MiXCR) and kept in-frame beta chains. Here each entry gathers all rows of one CDR3 protein and keeps the most common genes and DNA. The V and J calls come from TCRdb's annotation, not from the publication. A total of around 1.5 million distinct CDR3 sequences appear in this sample, almost 35% of them only once. The top ten clonotypes cover around 11% of the sample.

Systemically healthy Caucasian individuals from Russia, around 38 in total and aged 6 to 90 years, were included as donors. Approximately 10 milliliters of peripheral blood were collected from each donor into EDTA-treated Vacutainer tubes. Ficoll-Paque density-gradient centrifugation was used to isolate PBMCs, with at least 6.5 million per sample. Trizol reagent was used to extract total RNA from the PBMCs, yielding at least 5.5 micrograms per sample. For every donor, flow cytometry on a PBMC aliquot measured the percentage of naive CD45RAhigh/CD27high T cells. This clonotype was counted a few times. Its antigen is currently not known. Base-call qualities are not available, and no considerably larger clone is one nucleotide away. Taken from the germline V gene, the CDR1 and CDR2 loops are SGHVS and FQNEAQ. The CDR3 starts with the cysteine, ends with the phenylalanine, and has 14 residues. Only CDR3 DNA remains: 42 bases, in frame from the first base. Compared with germline, V lacks 1 base and J lacks 6 bases; bases without a gene match: 3.

Sequencing used blood. The rearranged segments are TRBV7-8 and TRBJ2-1; 7 of the junction bases match TRBD1. The sequence came from a woman aged 25 to 39 in good health. The nucleotides are TGTGCCAGCAGCTTAGAGGGGGCAGCCAATGAGCAGTTCTTC. It translates to CASSLEGAANEQFF.